These 19 T cell receptor beta chains were sequenced from one sample in a study of blood T cell repertoires in COVID-19. This table comes from immunoSEQ multiplex PCR, and its TCRdb copy is limited to in-frame clones, with some not included. In the table there are just over 80,000 clones, 81% of which are singletons. Sequences were obtained from peripheral blood. The receptors were sampled from an elderly man with acute or convalescent COVID-19.

The chain links TRBV27 to TRBJ2-1; the match to TRBD1 covers 7 bases. V lost 6 bases to trimming and J lost 5 bases; unmatched junction nucleotides: 7. CDR1 MNHEY and CDR2 SMNVEV come from the germline V gene (reference sequence). The CDR3 covers 14 residues. The CDR3 DNA reads as TGTGCCAGCAGCCTATGGGACAGAGACAATGAGCAGTTCTTC. Residues: CASSLWDRDNEQFF.

This chain links TRBV28 with TRBJ2-1; 9 bases match TRBD2. CDR1 is MDHEN, CDR2 SYDVKM, per germline. This CDR3 has 15 residues. J was trimmed by 4 bases and V by 3 bases; bases with no gene match: 4. The CDR3 DNA reads TGTGCCAGCAGTTTGTCTAGCGGGACTTACAATGAGCAGTTCTTC. Translation gives CASSLSSGTYNEQFF. Full variable domain (missing parts from reference TRBV28 and TRBJ2-1): DVKVTQSSRYLVKRTGEKVFLECVQDMDHENMFWYRQDPGLGLRLIYFSYDVKMKEKGDIPEGYSVSREKKERFSLILESASTNQTSMYLCASSLSSGTYNEQFFGPGTRLTVL.

As concerns this clone: At one end, the junction sequence differs from germline, possibly due to a read error. The V call is TRBV7-7, the J call TRBJ2-1, with 8 bases fitting TRBD2. CDR3 size: 15 residues. CDR1 is SSHAT and CDR2 is FNYEAQ in the germline V gene (reference sequence). CDR3 sequence: CASSLAGLTYNEQFF. The CDR3 region has the DNA TGTGCTAGCAGCTTAGCGGGACTGACATACAATGAGCAGTTCTTC.

This clone was picked up one time. The rearrangement links TRBV18 to TRBJ1-5; D gene uncertain. Germline V gene data show CDR1 as KGHSH and CDR2 as LQKENI. The CDR3 is made up of 13 amino acids. The V and J ends lost 4 bases and 4 bases respectively, with 8 bases between them. CDR3 amino acids: CASSLHNNQPQHF. The CDR3 DNA reads TGTGCCAGCTCACTACACAATAATCAGCCCCAGCATTTT.

This clone was picked up one time. The rearrangement links TRBV30 to TRBJ2-3; no definite D call. V lost 1 base, J lost 3 bases, and 2 bases lay in between. Germline V gene sequence: CDR1 GTSNPN, CDR2 SVGIG (reference sequence). This CDR3 is 11 amino acids long. CDR3 residues: CAWSATDTQYF. For the CDR3, the DNA is TGTGCCTGGAGTGCTACAGATACGCAGTATTTT.

This CDR3 is CASSRDRGETQYF. The CDR3 DNA reads as TGTGCCAGCAGTAGGGACAGGGGTGAGACCCAGTACTTC. V is TRBV2 and J is TRBJ2-5; TRBD1 matches at 10 bases. Germline values: CDR1 SNHLY, CDR2 FYNNEI. V shed 5 bases, J shed 5 bases, and the junction held 2 bases outside the gene matches. The CDR3 extends over 13 amino acids.

The chain recombines TRBV24-1 with TRBJ1-5; no clear D. From germline, CDR1 is KGHDR and CDR2 SFDVKD. The CDR3 length is 14 residues. Trimming stripped 3 bases from V and 3 bases from J, with 8 bases between. The CDR3 loop is CATSDPGYNQPQHF. The CDR3 bases are TGTGCCACCAGTGATCCAGGATACAATCAGCCCCAGCATTTT.

The chain has TRBV14 and TRBJ1-2; D gene uncertain. The V end lost 2 bases, the J end lost 8 bases, and 12 bases lay between the germline ends. The CDR3 contains 13 residues. The germline CDR1 and CDR2 sequences are SGHDN and FVKESK. The CDR3 nucleotides read TGTGCCAGCAGCCAACGTCCGGGGAGAGGCTACACCTTC. It codes for CASSQRPGRGYTF. The entire variable domain, with the rest obtained from reference TRBV14 and TRBJ1-2, is as follows: EAGVTQFPSHSVIEKGQTVTLRCDPISGHDNLYWYRRVMGKEIKFLLHFVKESKQDESGMPNNRFLAERTGGTYSTLKVQPAELEDSGVYFCASSQRPGRGYTFGSGTRLTVV.

This chain links TRBV5-1 with TRBJ2-7, with 7 bases matching TRBD1. CDR3 size: 15 residues. V lost 4 bases and J lost 1; bases outside the gene matches: 8. CDR1 and CDR2 (germline): SGHRS, YFSETQ. This CDR3 is CASSPGQEISYEQYF. The CDR3 region has the DNA TGCGCCAGCAGCCCCGGACAGGAAATTTCCTACGAGCAGTACTTC.

This sequence joins TRBV7-8 and TRBJ1-1, with a weak D call TRBD1 (5 bases). CDR1 is SGHVS, CDR2 FQNEAQ, per germline. This CDR3 comprises 13 residues. Trimming took 5 bases from V and 6 from J, leaving 13 bases between them. CDR3 DNA: TGTGCCAGCAGCAACAGGTATCTGTCTGAAGCTTTCTTT. Residues: CASSNRYLSEAFF.

This clone was counted only a few times. The chain combines TRBV15 with TRBJ2-3; TRBD2 might be the D (5 bases). The V and J ends lost 0 bases and 1 base respectively, with 11 bases between them. The CDR3 spans 16 residues. CDR1 LNHNV and CDR2 YYDKDF come from the germline V gene (reference sequence). For the CDR3, the DNA is TGTGCCACCAGCAGAGAACGGGAATACGGCACAGATACGCAGTATTTT. This translates into CATSREREYGTDTQYF.

The V and J genes are TRBV5-1 and TRBJ2-7; TRBD1 matches 10 bases. This CDR3 has 15 amino acids. Germline loops: CDR1 SGHRS, CDR2 YFSETQ. With V trimmed by 1 base and J by 1 base, 2 bases remained unmatched. The CDR3 DNA sequence: TGCGCCAGCAGCTTGTCGGGACAGGGGTCCTACGAGCAGTACTTC. It encodes CASSLSGQGSYEQYF.

The chain carries TRBV4-2 and TRBJ2-7; 7 bases are a match to TRBD1. The germline CDR1 and CDR2 sequences are LGHNA and YNFKEQ. V shed 1 base and J 3 bases; nucleotides not matched to a gene: 6. This CDR3 has 15 amino acids. The CDR3 sequence is CASSQADRAGYEQYF. The CDR3 DNA reads as TGTGCCAGCAGCCAAGCCGACAGGGCCGGCTACGAGCAGTACTTC.

The chain links TRBV28 to TRBJ1-5, with D possibly matching TRBD1 (5 bases). This CDR3 spans 12 amino acids. With 6 bases removed from V and 5 bases from J, the gap between germline ends came to 8 bases. The V gene's germline CDR1 is MDHEN and CDR2 SYDVKM. This chain's CDR3 is CASRMTDQPQHF. The CDR3 nucleotides are TGTGCCAGCAGGATGACAGATCAGCCCCAGCATTTT.

The chain combines TRBV5-1 with TRBJ2-1; 10 bases map to TRBD1. Germline V gives CDR1 SGHRS, CDR2 YFSETQ. Trimming removed 5 bases from V and 9 bases from J; junction bases left unmatched: 11. This CDR3 is built from 15 residues. The CDR3 is CASRNWTGGISEQFF. For the CDR3, the DNA is TGCGCCAGCAGGAACTGGACAGGGGGAATAAGTGAGCAGTTCTTC.

The V and J genes are TRBV5-1 and TRBJ2-7, with TRBD2 matching 10 bases. CDR1 and CDR2 from the germline V gene are SGHRS and YFSETQ. Trimming took 4 bases from V and 2 from J; bases not matched to a gene: 3. The length of the CDR3 is 14 residues. The CDR3 coding sequence is TGCGCCAGCAGCCCGCTAGCGGGAGCCTACGAGCAGTACTTC. Protein sequence: CASSPLAGAYEQYF.

The rearrangement links TRBV5-1 to TRBJ2-3; 15 nucleotides match TRBD2. Germline V gene data show CDR1 as SGHRS and CDR2 as YFSETQ. This CDR3 region has 16 residues. V lost 4 bases and J lost 3; bases outside the gene matches: 3. The CDR3 DNA is TGCGCCAGCAGCGCGGGACTAGCGGGAGGAACAGATACGCAGTATTTT. It specifies CASSAGLAGGTDTQYF.

This clone turned up a few times. The chain joins TRBV7-8 to TRBJ2-7; D may be TRBD2 (5 bases). Per germline, CDR1 SGHVS and CDR2 FQNEAQ. Trimming cost V 1 base and J 0 bases, with 10 bases left between them. This CDR3 region has 15 residues. The chain's CDR3 is CASSLVSGSSYEQYF. CDR3 nucleotides: TGTGCCAGCAGCTTAGTGTCGGGGAGCTCCTACGAGCAGTACTTC.

Only one count was recorded for this clone. This chain uses TRBV2 with TRBJ1-1; D may be TRBD1 (6 bases). CDR3 size: 13 residues. Germline V gene data show CDR1 as SNHLY and CDR2 as FYNNEI. Trimming shortened V by 7 bases and J by 1 base, and 10 bases separated the two germline ends. The CDR3 nucleotides are TGTGCCAGCACTGGACAGTCGAACACTGAAGCTTTCTTT. Amino acid sequence: CASTGQSNTEAFF.